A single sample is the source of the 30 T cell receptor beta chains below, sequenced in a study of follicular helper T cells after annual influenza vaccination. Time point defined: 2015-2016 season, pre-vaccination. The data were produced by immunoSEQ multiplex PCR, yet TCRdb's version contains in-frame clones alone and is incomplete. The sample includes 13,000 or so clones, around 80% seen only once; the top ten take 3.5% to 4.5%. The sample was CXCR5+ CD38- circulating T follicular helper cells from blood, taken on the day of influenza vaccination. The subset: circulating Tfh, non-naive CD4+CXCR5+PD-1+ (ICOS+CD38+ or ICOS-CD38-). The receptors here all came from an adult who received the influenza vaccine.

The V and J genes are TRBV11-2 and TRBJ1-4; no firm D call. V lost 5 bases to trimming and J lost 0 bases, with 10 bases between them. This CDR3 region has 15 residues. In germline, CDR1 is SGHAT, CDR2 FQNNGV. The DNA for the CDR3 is TGTGCCAGCAGCCCCCAGCGCTCAACTAATGAAAAACTGTTTTTT. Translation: CASSPQRSTNEKLFF.

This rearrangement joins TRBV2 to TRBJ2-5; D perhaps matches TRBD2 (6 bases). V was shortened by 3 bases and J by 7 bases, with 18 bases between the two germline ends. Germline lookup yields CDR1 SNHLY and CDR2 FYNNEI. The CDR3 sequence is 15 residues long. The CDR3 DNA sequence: TGTGCCAGCAGTGATGACTTTTATAGGAGGGGGACCCAGTACTTC. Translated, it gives CASSDDFYRRGTQYF. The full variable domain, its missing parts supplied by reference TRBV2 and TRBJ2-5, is EPEVTQTPSHQVTQMGQEVILRCVPISNHLYFYWYRQILGQKVEFLVSFYNNEISEKSEIFDDQFSVERPDGSNFTLKIRSTKLEDSAMYFCASSDDFYRRGTQYFGPGTRLLVL.

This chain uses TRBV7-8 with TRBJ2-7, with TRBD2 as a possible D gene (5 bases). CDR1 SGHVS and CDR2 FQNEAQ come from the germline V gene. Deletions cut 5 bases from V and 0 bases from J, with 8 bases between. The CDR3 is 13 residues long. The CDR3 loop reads CASSLTSSYEQYF. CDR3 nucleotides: TGTGCCAGCAGCCTCACTAGCTCCTACGAGCAGTACTTC.

This CDR3 is CASSGGISAGANVLTF. As DNA, the CDR3 is TGTGCCAGCAGTGGGGGAATTTCGGCTGGGGCCAACGTCCTGACTTTC. The chain joins TRBV2 to TRBJ2-6; D not resolved. V shed 4 bases and J shed 2 bases, with 12 bases lying between them. Germline V lookup: CDR1 SNHLY, CDR2 FYNNEI. The CDR3 sequence is 16 residues long.

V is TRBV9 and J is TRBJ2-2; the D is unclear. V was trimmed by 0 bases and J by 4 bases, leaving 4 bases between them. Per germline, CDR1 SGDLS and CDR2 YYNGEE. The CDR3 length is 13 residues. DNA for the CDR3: TGTGCCAGCAGCGTAGTCCCCACCGGGGAGCTGTTTTTT. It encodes CASSVVPTGELFF.

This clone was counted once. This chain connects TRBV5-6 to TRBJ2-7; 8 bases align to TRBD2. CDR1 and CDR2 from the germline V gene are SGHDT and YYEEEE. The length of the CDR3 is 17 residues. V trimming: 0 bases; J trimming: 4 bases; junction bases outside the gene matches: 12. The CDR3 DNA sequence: TGTGCCAGCAGCTTGGCCAAGGGAGCGGGGGATAGTTACGAGCAGTACTTC. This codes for CASSLAKGAGDSYEQYF. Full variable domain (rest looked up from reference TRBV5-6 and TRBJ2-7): DAGVTQSPTHLIKTRGQQVTLRCSPKSGHDTVSWYQQALGQGPQFIFQYYEEEERQRGNFPDRFSGHQFPNYSSELNVNALLLGDSALYLCASSLAKGAGDSYEQYFGPGTRLTVT.

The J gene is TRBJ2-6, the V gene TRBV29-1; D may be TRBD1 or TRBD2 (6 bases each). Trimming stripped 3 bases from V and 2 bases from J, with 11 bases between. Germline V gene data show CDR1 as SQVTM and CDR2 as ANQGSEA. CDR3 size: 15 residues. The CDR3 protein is CSVDIGGTGANVLTF. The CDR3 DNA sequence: TGCAGCGTTGATATAGGGGGGACTGGGGCCAACGTCCTGACTTTC. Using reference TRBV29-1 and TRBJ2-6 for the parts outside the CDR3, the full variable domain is SAVISQKPSRDICQRGTSLTIQCQVDSQVTMMFWYRQQPGQSLTLIATANQGSEATYESGFVIDKFPISRPNLTFSTLTVSNMSPEDSSIYLCSVDIGGTGANVLTFGAGSRLTVL.

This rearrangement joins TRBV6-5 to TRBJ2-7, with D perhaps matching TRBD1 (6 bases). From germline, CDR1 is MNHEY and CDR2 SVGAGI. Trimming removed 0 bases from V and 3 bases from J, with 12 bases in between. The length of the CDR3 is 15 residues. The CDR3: CASSYSGTRNYEQYF. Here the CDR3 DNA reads TGTGCCAGCAGTTACTCGGGGACACGGAACTACGAGCAGTACTTC.

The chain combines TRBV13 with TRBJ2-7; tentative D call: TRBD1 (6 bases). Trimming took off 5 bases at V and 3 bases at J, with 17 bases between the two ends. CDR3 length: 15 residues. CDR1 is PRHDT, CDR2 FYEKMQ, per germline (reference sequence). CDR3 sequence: CASSRRQALFYEQYF. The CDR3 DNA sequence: TGTGCCAGCAGCCGTAGACAGGCACTGTTCTACGAGCAGTACTTC.

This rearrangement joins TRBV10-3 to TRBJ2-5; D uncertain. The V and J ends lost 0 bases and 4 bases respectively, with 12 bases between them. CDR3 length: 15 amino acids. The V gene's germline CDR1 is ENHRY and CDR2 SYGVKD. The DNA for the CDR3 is TGTGCCATCAGTGAGTCGATTATAATGGTAGAGACCCAGTACTTC. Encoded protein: CAISESIIMVETQYF.

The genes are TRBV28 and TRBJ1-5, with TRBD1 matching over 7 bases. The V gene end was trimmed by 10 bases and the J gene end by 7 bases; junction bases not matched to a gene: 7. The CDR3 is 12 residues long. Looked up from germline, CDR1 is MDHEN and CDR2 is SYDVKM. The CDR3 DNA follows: TGTGCCACCCAGACAGGGTGGCAGCCCCAGCATTTT. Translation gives CATQTGWQPQHF.

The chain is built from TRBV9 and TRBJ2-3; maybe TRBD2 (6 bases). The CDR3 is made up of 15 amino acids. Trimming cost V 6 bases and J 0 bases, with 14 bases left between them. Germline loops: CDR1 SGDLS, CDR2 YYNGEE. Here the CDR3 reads CASTPSAGSTDTQYF. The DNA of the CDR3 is TGTGCCAGCACGCCGAGCGCGGGGAGCACAGATACGCAGTATTTT.

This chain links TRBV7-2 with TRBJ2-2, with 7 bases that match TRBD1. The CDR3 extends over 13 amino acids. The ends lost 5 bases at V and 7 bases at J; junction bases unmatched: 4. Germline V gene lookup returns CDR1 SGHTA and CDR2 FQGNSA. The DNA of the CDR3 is TGTGCCAGCAGCCAAGACAGGGACGGGGAGCTGTTTTTT. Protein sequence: CASSQDRDGELFF.

Here the CDR3 reads CATSSSGTSGNEQFF. CDR3 bases: TGTGCCACCAGCAGTTCCGGGACTAGCGGCAATGAGCAGTTCTTC. The V call is TRBV15, the J call TRBJ2-1; 11 bases are shared with TRBD2. This CDR3 has 15 residues. V was clipped by 3 bases and J by 6 bases; unmatched bases: 4. Germline CDR1 LNHNV, CDR2 YYDKDF (reference sequence).

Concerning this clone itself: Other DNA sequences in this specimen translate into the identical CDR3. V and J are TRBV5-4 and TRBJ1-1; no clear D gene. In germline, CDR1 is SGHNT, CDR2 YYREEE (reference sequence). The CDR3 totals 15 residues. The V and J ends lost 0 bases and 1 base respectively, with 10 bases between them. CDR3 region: CASSLGRQANTEAFF. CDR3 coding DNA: TGTGCCAGCAGCTTGGGTCGTCAGGCGAACACTGAAGCTTTCTTT.

The CDR3 loop is CASGLVGRGGGYNEQFF. CDR3 DNA: TGTGCTAGTGGTTTGGTAGGTAGGGGGGGAGGGTACAATGAGCAGTTCTTC. The V call is TRBV12-5, the J call TRBJ2-1; possibly TRBD2 for D (7 bases). This CDR3 has 17 residues. The ends were cut back, 0 bases at V and 4 bases at J, with 16 bases in the middle. The germline V gene has CDR1 LGHNT and CDR2 FRNRAP.

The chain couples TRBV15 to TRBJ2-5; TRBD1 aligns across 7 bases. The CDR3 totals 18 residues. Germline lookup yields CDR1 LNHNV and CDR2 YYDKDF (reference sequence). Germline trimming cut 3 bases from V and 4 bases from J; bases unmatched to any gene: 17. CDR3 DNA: TGTGCCACCAGCAGGGAGCCCCTAGGGACAGTTCACAGAGAGACCCAGTACTTC. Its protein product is CATSREPLGTVHRETQYF.

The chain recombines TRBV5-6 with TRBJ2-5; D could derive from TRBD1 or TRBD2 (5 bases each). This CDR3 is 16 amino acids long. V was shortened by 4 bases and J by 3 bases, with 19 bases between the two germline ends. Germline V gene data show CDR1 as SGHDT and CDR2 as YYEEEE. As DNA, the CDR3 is TGTGCCAGCAGCCTGGTCGGGACGGATGAGAAAGAGACCCAGTACTTC. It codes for CASSLVGTDEKETQYF.

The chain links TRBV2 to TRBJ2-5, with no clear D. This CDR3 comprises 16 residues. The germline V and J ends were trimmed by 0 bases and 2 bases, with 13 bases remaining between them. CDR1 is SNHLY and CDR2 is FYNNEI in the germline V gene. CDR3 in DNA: TGTGCCAGCAGTGAAGCGTCCGAGCGTACGCAAGAGACCCAGTACTTC. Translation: CASSEASERTQETQYF.

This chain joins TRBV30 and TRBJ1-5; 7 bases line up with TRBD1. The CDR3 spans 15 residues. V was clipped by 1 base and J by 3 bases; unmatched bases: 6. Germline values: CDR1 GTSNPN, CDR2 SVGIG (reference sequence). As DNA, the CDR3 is TGTGCCTGGAGTGCTAAGGGGGCCGACAATCAGCCCCAGCATTTT. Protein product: CAWSAKGADNQPQHF.

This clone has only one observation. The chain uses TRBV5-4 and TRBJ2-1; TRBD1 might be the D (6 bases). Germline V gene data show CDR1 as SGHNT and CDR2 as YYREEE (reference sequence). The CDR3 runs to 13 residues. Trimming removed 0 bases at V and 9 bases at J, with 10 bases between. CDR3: CASSLDRAGEQFF. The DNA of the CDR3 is TGTGCCAGCAGCTTGGACAGGGCTGGTGAGCAGTTCTTC. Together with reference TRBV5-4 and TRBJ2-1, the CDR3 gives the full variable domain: ETGVTQSPTHLIKTRGQQVTLRCSSQSGHNTVSWYQQALGQGPQFIFQYYREEENGRGNFPPRFSGLQFPNYSSELNVNALELDDSALYLCASSLDRAGEQFFGPGTRLTVL.

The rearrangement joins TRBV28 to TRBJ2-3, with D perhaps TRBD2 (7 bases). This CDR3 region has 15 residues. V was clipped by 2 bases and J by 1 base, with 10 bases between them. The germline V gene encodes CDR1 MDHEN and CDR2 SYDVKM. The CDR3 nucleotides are TGTGCCAGCAGTTTAGCGGGGGCGCGCACAGATACGCAGTATTTT. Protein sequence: CASSLAGARTDTQYF.

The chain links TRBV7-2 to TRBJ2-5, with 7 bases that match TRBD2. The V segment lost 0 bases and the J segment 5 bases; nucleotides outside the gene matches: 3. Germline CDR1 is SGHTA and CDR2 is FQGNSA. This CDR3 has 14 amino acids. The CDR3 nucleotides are TGTGCCAGCAGCTTAGCGTGGGGGGGGGAGACCCAGTACTTC. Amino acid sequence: CASSLAWGGETQYF.

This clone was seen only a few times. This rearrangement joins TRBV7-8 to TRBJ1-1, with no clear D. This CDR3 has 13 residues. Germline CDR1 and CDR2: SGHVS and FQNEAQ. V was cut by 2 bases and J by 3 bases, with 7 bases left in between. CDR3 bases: TGTGCCAGCAGCTTATTTATGTACACTGAAGCTTTCTTT. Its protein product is CASSLFMYTEAFF.

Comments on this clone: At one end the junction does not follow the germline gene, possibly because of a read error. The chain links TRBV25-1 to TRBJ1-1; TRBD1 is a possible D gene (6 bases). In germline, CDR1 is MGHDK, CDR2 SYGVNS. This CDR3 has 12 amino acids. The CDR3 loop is CASSAPGGHWDF. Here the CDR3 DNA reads TGTGCCAGCAGTGCCCCGGGGGGACACTGGGATTTT. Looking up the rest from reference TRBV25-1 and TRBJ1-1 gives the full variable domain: EADIYQTPRYLVIGTGKKITLECSQTMGHDKMYWYQQDPGMELHLIHYSYGVNSTEKGDLSSESTVSRIRTEHFPLTLESARPSHTSQYLCASSAPGGHWDFGQGTRLTVV.

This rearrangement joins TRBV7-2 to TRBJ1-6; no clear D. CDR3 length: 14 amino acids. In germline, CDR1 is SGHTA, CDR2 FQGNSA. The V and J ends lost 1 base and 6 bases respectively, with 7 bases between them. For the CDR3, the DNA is TGTGCCAGCAGCTTAGTAGGCAGTAATTCACCCCTCCACTTT. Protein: CASSLVGSNSPLHF.

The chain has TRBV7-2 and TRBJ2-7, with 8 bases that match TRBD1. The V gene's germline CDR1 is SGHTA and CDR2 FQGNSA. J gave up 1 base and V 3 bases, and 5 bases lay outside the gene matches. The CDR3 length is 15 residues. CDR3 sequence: CASSFQGAESYEQYF. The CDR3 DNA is TGTGCCAGCAGCTTCCAGGGGGCTGAGTCCTACGAGCAGTACTTC.

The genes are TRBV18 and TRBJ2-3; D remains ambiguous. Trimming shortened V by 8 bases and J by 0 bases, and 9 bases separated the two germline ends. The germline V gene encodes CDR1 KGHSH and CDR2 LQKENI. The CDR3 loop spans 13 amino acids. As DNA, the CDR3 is TGTGCCAGCCAATCGACTAGCACAGATACGCAGTATTTT. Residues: CASQSTSTDTQYF. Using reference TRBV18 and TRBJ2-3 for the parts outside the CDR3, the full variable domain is NAGVMQNPRHLVRRRGQEARLRCSPMKGHSHVYWYRQLPEEGLKFMVYLQKENIIDESGMPKERFSAEFPKEGPSILRIQQVVRGDSAAYFCASQSTSTDTQYFGPGTRLTVL.

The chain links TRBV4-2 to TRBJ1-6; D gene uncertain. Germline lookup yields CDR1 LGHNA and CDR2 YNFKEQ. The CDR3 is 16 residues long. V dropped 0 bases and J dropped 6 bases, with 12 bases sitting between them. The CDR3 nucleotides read TGTGCCAGCAGCCAAGATTTGAGGGTTGCTAATTCACCCCTCCACTTT. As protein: CASSQDLRVANSPLHF.

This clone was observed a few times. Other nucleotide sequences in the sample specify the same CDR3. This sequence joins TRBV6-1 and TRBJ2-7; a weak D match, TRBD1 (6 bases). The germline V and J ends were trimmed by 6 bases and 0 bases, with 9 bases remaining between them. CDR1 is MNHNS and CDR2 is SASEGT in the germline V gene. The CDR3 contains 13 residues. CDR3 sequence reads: CASRHRDSYEQYF. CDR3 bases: TGTGCCAGCAGACACAGGGACTCCTACGAGCAGTACTTC.